This is a list of T cell receptor beta chains from one sample in a study of T cell responses to AZD1222 COVID-19 vaccine. The table came from immunoSEQ multiplex PCR; TCRdb's copy has only in-frame clones and leaves some out. The sample carries about 99,000 clones, around 91% recorded once. The sample in question was peripheral blood, obtained on day 0 of AZD1222 vaccination. All receptors come from an adult in good health. Each CDR3 is given with its conserved first and last residue. Fields, in order: J gene, D gene, V gene, clone size, CDR3 DNA, CDR3 protein. A D gene is named only where the DNA matches it firmly. Clone size, where shown, is once, few, many, or a class for clones that have expanded.

TRBJ2-7 TRBD2 TRBV6-5 - TGTGCCAGCAGGACTAGCGGAGCTTACGAGCAGTACTTC CASRTSGAYEQYF
TRBJ2-7 TRBD1 TRBV19 once TGTGCCAGCAGTACCGGGACAGGGGCGAGCGAGCAGTACTTC CASSTGTGASEQYF
TRBJ2-4 TRBD1 TRBV5-1 - TGCGCCAGCACCCCCACAGGGGGCGCGGACCCAAGAAACATTCAGTACTTC CASTPTGGADPRNIQYF
TRBJ2-1 - TRBV20-1 - TGCAGTGCCGCTGGGGGATATGAGCAGTTCTTC CSAAGGYEQFF
TRBJ2-5 - TRBV18 - TGTGCCAGCTCACCAAATTCCCAAGAGACCCAGTACTTC CASSPNSQETQYF
TRBJ2-7 - TRBV12-2 - TGTGCAAGTCGCTTAGTCGGGACTGCACCCTACGAGCAGTACTTC CASRLVGTAPYEQYF
TRBJ1-2 - TRBV6-1 - TGTGCCAGCAGTGATAGGGATCTCTACACCTTC CASSDRDLYTF
TRBJ2-7 - TRBV15 - TGTGCCACCAGCAGATCACAGGAGGGGGAGCAGTACTTC CATSRSQEGEQYF
TRBJ2-3 TRBD2 TRBV6-2/TRBV6-3 - TGTGCCAGCAGTAACAGCGGGAGGACCACAGATACGCAGTATTTT CASSNSGRTTDTQYF
TRBJ1-2 - TRBV11-2 - TGTGCCAGCAGCTTAGATCTAGGGGAAAGGGGCTACACCTTC CASSLDLGERGYTF
TRBJ2-7 - TRBV7-2 - TGTGCCAGCAGCTTAGGGCCTAGCCTGAACTCCTACGAGCAGTACTTC CASSLGPSLNSYEQYF
TRBJ2-7 TRBD1 TRBV15 - TGTGCCACCAGCAGCCCGGGACAGGGGTACGAGCAGTACTTC CATSSPGQGYEQYF
TRBJ2-7 - TRBV27 - TGTGCCAGCAGTTTACTTGGGGTTTCCTACGAGCAGTACTTC CASSLLGVSYEQYF
TRBJ2-3 - TRBV11-3 - TGTGCCAGCTCGGGATTAGATACGCAGTATTTT CASSGLDTQYF
TRBJ1-5 - TRBV2 - TGTGCCAGCAAGGGGTTGGGGAATCAGCCCCAGCATTTT CASKGLGNQPQHF
TRBJ1-1 TRBD1 TRBV5-4 - TGTGCCAGCAGCTTCGGACAGGGGACCAACATGAACACTGAAGCTTTCTTT CASSFGQGTNMNTEAFF
TRBJ1-2 - TRBV7-9 - TGTGCCAGCAGCTTAGAGGGGCTGGGAGGCTACACCTTC CASSLEGLGGYTF
TRBJ2-3 - TRBV7-9 - TGTGCCAGCAGCTTAGGTTTGGGGGCAGATACGCAGTATTTT CASSLGLGADTQYF
TRBJ1-1 - TRBV6-1 - TGTGCCAGCAGTGAAGTAACCGCCACGCACCCTGAAGCTTTCTTT CASSEVTATHPEAFF
TRBJ2-5 - TRBV7-9 - TGTGCCAGCAGCCCGCGGAGGGGAAGGGAGACCCAGTACTTC CASSPRRGRETQYF
TRBJ2-1 TRBD1 TRBV30 - TGTGCCTGGAGTGGCCCAGGGGGCTCCTACAATGAGCAGTTCTTC CAWSGPGGSYNEQFF
TRBJ2-3 TRBD2 TRBV15 - TGTGCCACCAGCAGACTACTCACGGCGGGACTAGCGAGAACAGATACGCAGTATTTT CATSRLLTAGLARTDTQYF
TRBJ1-5 TRBD1 TRBV28 - TGTGCCAGCAGAATGACAGGGGGAAATCAGCCCCAGCATTTT CASRMTGGNQPQHF
TRBJ1-1 TRBD1 TRBV6-2/TRBV6-3 - TGTGCCAGCAGCCAGGACAGGGTTGGGCGAACTGAAGCTTTCTTT CASSQDRVGRTEAFF
TRBJ2-3 - TRBV11-2 few TGTGCCAGCAGCTTAGAACGGGGAGCTAACACAGATACGCAGTATTTT CASSLERGANTDTQYF
TRBJ1-3 TRBD1 TRBV11-2 once TGTGCCAGCAGACCGGGGACAGGGGCCCCCCATTTCTCTGGAAACACCATATATTTT CASRPGTGAPHFSGNTIYF
TRBJ1-5 - TRBV5-6 - TGTGCCAGCAGCTCACAGGGTCATCAGCCCCAGCATTTT CASSSQGHQPQHF
TRBJ1-5 - TRBV4-1 - TGCGCCAGCAGCCAAGGGTATACCAGCCCCAATCAGCCCCAGCATTTT CASSQGYTSPNQPQHF
TRBJ2-2 - TRBV10-1 - TGCGCCAGCAGTGGACTCAACACCGGGGAGCTGTTTTTT CASSGLNTGELFF
TRBJ2-7 TRBD1 TRBV5-8 - TGTGCCAGCAGCCGGGACAGATCCTACGAGCAGTACTTC CASSRDRSYEQYF
TRBJ2-1 - TRBV19 - TGTGCCAGTACCACGGACCCACCCCTGGGGGCTGAGCAGTTCTTC CASTTDPPLGAEQFF
TRBJ1-1 - TRBV28 - TGTGCCAGCAGTTTACAAGACAGGCACACTGAAGCTTTCTTT CASSLQDRHTEAFF
TRBJ1-3 TRBD1 TRBV2 - TGTGCCAGCAGCGGACAGGGGGCAGGAAACACCATATATTTT CASSGQGAGNTIYF
TRBJ2-3 - TRBV4-3 - TGCGCCAGCAGCCAAGAAGCGCCAGGGGTGAGCACAGATACGCAGTATTTT CASSQEAPGVSTDTQYF
TRBJ1-4 - TRBV6-5 once TGTGCCAGCCATACTTGGACGGAACGGGAAAAACTGTTTTTT CASHTWTEREKLFF
TRBJ1-1 - TRBV5-5 - TGTGCCAGCAGCCTACAGATCAGGAACACTGAAGCTTTCTTT CASSLQIRNTEAFF
TRBJ2-3 - TRBV6-5 - TGTGCCAGCAGTTATTGGGGGGCAAGCACAGATACGCAGTATTTT CASSYWGASTDTQYF
TRBJ2-1 - TRBV19 - TGTGCCAGTCAAGGCGGATACAATGAGCAGTTCTTC CASQGGYNEQFF
TRBJ2-2 TRBD2 TRBV4-1 - TGCGCCAGCAGCCTTGGGACTAGCGGTTCTTACACCGGGGAGCTGTTTTTT CASSLGTSGSYTGELFF
TRBJ1-4 TRBD1 TRBV30 few TGTGCCTGGAGTAGGGACAGGCCGAATGAAAAACTGTTTTTT CAWSRDRPNEKLFF
TRBJ1-1 TRBD1 TRBV30 - TGTGCCTGGAGTAAACGGGACAGGGGGCACGCTGAAGCTTTCTTT CAWSKRDRGHAEAFF
TRBJ2-7 TRBD2 TRBV28 - TGTGCCAGCAGTTTTGGGGGGATAGGACTAGCGGGAGGCCCAGGTTACGAGCAGTACTTC CASSFGGIGLAGGPGYEQYF
TRBJ1-2 TRBD1 TRBV27 - TGTGCCAGCACCTCGAGACAGGGCACCTATGGCTACACCTTC CASTSRQGTYGYTF
TRBJ2-2 - TRBV28 once TGTGCCAGCAGTTTGTCAATGTCAGCGAACACCGGGGAGCTGTTTTTT CASSLSMSANTGELFF
TRBJ2-5 - TRBV7-8 - TGTGCCAGCAGCGGCGGGACCCCCCAAGAGACCCAGTACTTC CASSGGTPQETQYF
TRBJ1-2 - TRBV28 - TGTGCCAGCAGGTTATCAGGGAGTTCGGGCTACACCTTC CASRLSGSSGYTF
TRBJ1-4 - TRBV19 - TGTGCCAGTAGTTCGCGGACAGCTGCAACTAATGAAAAACTGTTTTTT CASSSRTAATNEKLFF
TRBJ1-2 - TRBV7-2 - TGTGCCAGCAGCCGAACTGCGAACTATGGCTACACCTTC CASSRTANYGYTF
TRBJ1-2 TRBD1 TRBV7-2 few TGTGCCAGCAGCTCGTTCCTCGTACCGACAGGGGGGCAGGATGGCTACACCTTC CASSSFLVPTGGQDGYTF
TRBJ1-2 - TRBV20-1 - TGCAGTGCTAGTAGTGGTGAGACTAACTATGGCTACACCTTC CSASSGETNYGYTF
TRBJ1-2 - TRBV5-4 - TGTGCCAGCAGCTCGGCCGGGTCAAACTATGGCTACACCTTC CASSSAGSNYGYTF
TRBJ1-5 - TRBV7-9 once TGTGCCAGCAGCCTGCGAGGGACGGATCAGCCCCAGCATTTT CASSLRGTDQPQHF
TRBJ1-3 - TRBV18 few TGTGCCAGCTCACGGGGGGTGCCCTCTGGAAACACCATATATTTT CASSRGVPSGNTIYF
TRBJ1-2 - TRBV6-1 - TGTGCCAGCAGTGAAGCGAGAAAGATTTCTAACTATGGCTACACCTTC CASSEARKISNYGYTF